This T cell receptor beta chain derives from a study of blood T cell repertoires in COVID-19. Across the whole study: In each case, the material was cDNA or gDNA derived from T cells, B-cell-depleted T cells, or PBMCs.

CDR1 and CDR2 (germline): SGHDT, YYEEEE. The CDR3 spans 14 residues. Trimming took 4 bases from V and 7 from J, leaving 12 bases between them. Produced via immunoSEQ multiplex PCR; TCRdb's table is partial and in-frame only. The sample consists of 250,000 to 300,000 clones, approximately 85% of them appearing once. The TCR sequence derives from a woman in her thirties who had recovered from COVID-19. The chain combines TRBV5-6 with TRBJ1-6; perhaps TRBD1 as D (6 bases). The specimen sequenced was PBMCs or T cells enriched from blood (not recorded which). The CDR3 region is CASSLTGSNSPLHF. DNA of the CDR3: TGTGCCAGCAGCCTTACAGGGTCGAATTCACCCCTCCACTTT.